What follows are 27 T cell receptor beta chains derived from one specimen sequenced in a study of control samples from healthy donors and cancer patients. TCRdb keeps only in-frame clones here, not all; method: immunoSEQ multiplex PCR. The sample shows about 410,000 clones, around 90% of them seen only once. Material for sequencing was PBMCs. Receptors were obtained from a man aged 35-49 years with head and neck cancer.

The rearrangement uses TRBV6-5 and TRBJ2-7; weak D call: TRBD1 (6 bases). Deletions cut 2 bases from V and 4 bases from J, with 9 bases between. CDR1 is MNHEY and CDR2 is SVGAGI in the germline V gene. The length of the CDR3 is 13 residues. The CDR3 coding sequence is TGTGCCAGCAGTTACGACAGGTTTTACGAGCAGTACTTC. Translation: CASSYDRFYEQYF.

The chain carries TRBV27 and TRBJ2-2; D gene ambiguous. The length of the CDR3 is 16 residues. Germline assignment: CDR1 MNHEY and CDR2 SMNVEV (reference sequence). V was trimmed by 11 bases and J by 0 bases, leaving 19 bases between them. In nucleotides, the CDR3 is TGTGCCGCCAAAAAGGATCGTCGAACGAACACCGGGGAGCTGTTTTTT. Translation gives CAAKKDRRTNTGELFF.

The chain employs TRBV3-1 (or the pseudogene TRBV3-2) and TRBJ2-1; 11 bases agree with TRBD2. The J segment lost 8 bases and the V segment lost 2 bases, leaving 5 bases of the junction unmatched. Germline V CDR1 and CDR2: LGHDT, YNNKEL (reference sequence). This CDR3 is built from 15 residues. The CDR3 DNA is TGTGCCAGCAGCCAAATAGCGGGAGGGTCTGATGAGCAGTTCTTC. This encodes CASSQIAGGSDEQFF.

The V gene is TRBV28, the J gene TRBJ2-2, with TRBD2 as a possible D gene (6 bases). This CDR3 has 14 residues. V shed 4 bases and J shed 4 bases, with 10 bases lying between them. Germline assignment: CDR1 MDHEN and CDR2 SYDVKM. The chain's CDR3 is CASSYGSRTGELFF. The CDR3 DNA is TGTGCCAGCAGTTACGGGAGCCGCACCGGGGAGCTGTTTTTT.

The V gene is TRBV5-4, the J gene TRBJ1-2; TRBD1 is a possible D gene (5 bases). The CDR3 runs 15 residues. The germline CDR1 and CDR2 sequences are SGHNT and YYREEE (reference sequence). With 4 bases removed from V and 6 bases from J, the gap between germline ends came to 19 bases. CDR3 sequence: CASSVLFRDEDGYTF. Written as DNA, the CDR3 is TGTGCCAGCAGCGTCCTGTTCCGGGACGAGGATGGCTACACCTTC.

V and J are TRBV2 and TRBJ1-1, with a possible D match to TRBD1 (6 bases). Trimming removed 0 bases at V and 5 bases at J, with 13 bases between. Germline values: CDR1 SNHLY, CDR2 FYNNEI. The CDR3 runs to 15 residues. As DNA, the CDR3 is TGTGCCAGCAGTGAAGCGATCCGGGGGCGGACTGAAGCTTTCTTT. It codes for CASSEAIRGRTEAFF. The complete variable domain, with remaining parts taken from reference TRBV2 and TRBJ1-1, reads EPEVTQTPSHQVTQMGQEVILRCVPISNHLYFYWYRQILGQKVEFLVSFYNNEISEKSEIFDDQFSVERPDGSNFTLKIRSTKLEDSAMYFCASSEAIRGRTEAFFGQGTRLTVV.

The gene calls are TRBV3-1 (or the pseudogene TRBV3-2) and TRBJ1-2; TRBD1 might be the D (6 bases). Germline CDR1 reads LGHDT; CDR2 reads YNNKEL (reference sequence). The CDR3 length is 15 residues. V gave up 1 base and J gave up 4 bases, with 13 bases separating them. CDR3 in amino acids: CASSQGTQGIYGYTF. The CDR3 DNA sequence: TGTGCCAGCAGCCAAGGAACCCAGGGGATCTATGGCTACACCTTC.

The CDR3 DNA follows: TGTGCCAGCAGCGGAGAGGTTAGCGGTAGGAAGACCCAGTACTTC. This translates into CASSGEVSGRKTQYF. The chain has TRBV28 and TRBJ2-5; possibly TRBD2 for D (6 bases). The ends were cut back, 6 bases at V and 6 bases at J, with 20 bases in the middle. The CDR3 covers 15 residues. CDR1 and CDR2 from the germline V gene are MDHEN and SYDVKM. Full variable domain (missing parts from reference TRBV28 and TRBJ2-5): DVKVTQSSRYLVKRTGEKVFLECVQDMDHENMFWYRQDPGLGLRLIYFSYDVKMKEKGDIPEGYSVSREKKERFSLILESASTNQTSMYLCASSGEVSGRKTQYFGPGTRLLVL.

J is TRBJ1-2 and V is TRBV6-5; 12 bases are a match to TRBD1. Germline loops: CDR1 MNHEY, CDR2 SVGAGI. The CDR3 covers 16 residues. The trim removed 4 bases at V and 8 bases at J, leaving 11 bases unmatched. CDR3 coding DNA: TGTGCCAGCAGTTCCAATAACCGAGGGACAGGGGGCGGCTACACCTTC. Its translation is CASSSNNRGTGGGYTF.

The V and J genes are TRBV28 and TRBJ2-7; 7 nucleotides match TRBD2. The V and J ends lost 5 bases and 4 bases, in that order; junction bases with no gene match: 2. Germline CDR1 is MDHEN and CDR2 is SYDVKM. This CDR3 has 12 amino acids. The CDR3, as DNA: TGTGCCAGCAGTCTTAGCGGGTACGAGCAGTACTTC. This gives the protein CASSLSGYEQYF.

This chain joins TRBV5-5 and TRBJ1-1, with unresolved D. The CDR3 has 14 residues. The ends were cut back, 4 bases at V and 2 bases at J, with 12 bases in the middle. The germline gives CDR1 SGHKS, CDR2 YYEKEE (reference sequence). CDR3 sequence (DNA): TGTGCCAGCAGCCGGTACAGCGAAAACACTGAAGCTTTCTTT. Translated: CASSRYSENTEAFF.

This rearrangement joins TRBV7-8 to TRBJ1-1, with D maybe TRBD1 (5 bases). The CDR3 runs to 14 residues. Germline CDR1 SGHVS, CDR2 FQNEAQ. Trimming took 1 base from V and 6 from J, leaving 12 bases between them. The CDR3 sequence is CASSLGGGFAEAFF. CDR3 DNA: TGTGCCAGCAGCTTAGGGGGGGGTTTCGCTGAAGCTTTCTTT. Together with reference TRBV7-8 and TRBJ1-1, the CDR3 gives the full variable domain: GAGVSQSPRYKVAKRGQDVALRCDPISGHVSLFWYQQALGQGPEFLTYFQNEAQLDKSGLPSDRFFAERPEGSVSTLKIQRTQQEDSAVYLCASSLGGGFAEAFFGQGTRLTVV.

The gene calls are TRBV5-1 and TRBJ2-5; D is possibly TRBD2 (5 bases). V lost 3 bases and J 3 bases, leaving 15 bases between the germline ends. The length of the CDR3 is 15 residues. Looked up from germline, CDR1 is SGHRS and CDR2 is YFSETQ. The CDR3 sequence is CASSSGFGTEETQYF. The CDR3 DNA reads as TGCGCCAGCAGCTCGGGATTTGGAACCGAAGAGACCCAGTACTTC.

This clone has only a few counts. The chain employs TRBV28 and TRBJ1-2, with TRBD1 matching 8 bases. The germline CDR1 and CDR2 sequences are MDHEN and SYDVKM. V lost 2 bases and J lost 8; bases outside the gene matches: 10. The CDR3 consists of 15 residues. The CDR3 region has the DNA TGTGCCAGCAGTTTAGGAGGCAGGGGGCAGGAAGGCTACACCTTC. Amino acids: CASSLGGRGQEGYTF.

This chain uses TRBV11-2 with TRBJ2-7; 7 bases match TRBD1. The CDR3 is 15 amino acids. From germline, CDR1 is SGHAT and CDR2 FQNNGV. The V segment lost 5 bases and the J segment 2 bases; nucleotides outside the gene matches: 9. The chain's CDR3 is CASSHTGTVPYEQYF. CDR3 nucleotide sequence: TGTGCCAGCAGCCACACAGGGACAGTCCCCTACGAGCAGTACTTC.

The chain carries TRBV19 and TRBJ1-2; 8 bases match TRBD1. The length of the CDR3 is 14 residues. CDR1 is LNHDA, CDR2 SQIVND, per germline (reference sequence). V trimming: 6 bases; J trimming: 0 bases; junction bases outside the gene matches: 3. In DNA, the CDR3 is TGTGCCAGTAGGACAGGGGTAGCTAACTATGGCTACACCTTC. Translating it yields CASRTGVANYGYTF. Supplemented by reference TRBV19 and TRBJ1-2, the full variable domain reads DGGITQSPKYLFRKEGQNVTLSCEQNLNHDAMYWYRQDPGQGLRLIYYSQIVNDFQKGDIAEGYSVSREKKESFPLTVTSAQKNPTAFYLCASRTGVANYGYTFGSGTRLTVV.

The J gene is TRBJ2-7, the V gene TRBV7-2, with no clear D. This CDR3 comprises 15 residues. Germline V CDR1 and CDR2: SGHTA, FQGNSA. Between the trimmed V and J ends, which lost 5 bases and 2 bases, there was a span of 16 bases. CDR3 in DNA: TGTGCCAGCAGCCCCGAAAGGGCCCGACCCTACGAGCAGTACTTC. The encoded protein is CASSPERARPYEQYF.

As to this clone: The same CDR3 also results from other DNA sequences found in this sample. The rearrangement joins TRBV5-1 to TRBJ1-2; D ambiguous. This CDR3 is built from 13 residues. The V end lost 0 bases, the J end lost 4 bases, and 7 bases lay between the germline ends. Germline V CDR1 and CDR2: SGHRS, YFSETQ. The CDR3 bases are TGCGCCAGCAGCTTGGCCCCGTCCTATGGCTACACCTTC. Its protein is CASSLAPSYGYTF.

This rearrangement joins TRBV18 to TRBJ1-2; possible D gene TRBD1, 6 bases. V was cut by 6 bases and J by 2 bases, with 13 bases left in between. CDR1 is KGHSH and CDR2 is LQKENI in the germline V gene. This CDR3 comprises 14 residues. The CDR3 nucleotides are TGTGCCAGCTCCCCAGGGGCAGCCAACTATGGCTACACCTTC. Translating it yields CASSPGAANYGYTF.

The rearrangement joins TRBV18 to TRBJ1-4, with 8 nucleotides matching TRBD1. This CDR3 region has 16 residues. Germline lookup yields CDR1 KGHSH and CDR2 LQKENI. V shed 3 bases and J 0 bases; nucleotides not matched to a gene: 3. The CDR3 region has the DNA TGTGCCAGCTCACCCGACAGGGGCGCAACTAATGAAAAACTGTTTTTT. It encodes CASSPDRGATNEKLFF.

The chain combines TRBV28 with TRBJ2-7; 7 bases fit TRBD2. Germline CDR1 is MDHEN and CDR2 is SYDVKM. CDR3 length equals 15 residues. The J segment lost 6 bases and the V segment lost 4 bases, leaving 12 bases of the junction unmatched. The CDR3 sequence is CASSSPHAGTTEQYF. The CDR3 DNA sequence: TGTGCCAGCAGTTCGCCACATGCCGGGACTACCGAGCAGTACTTC.

The V gene is TRBV10-3, the J gene TRBJ2-7; D remains unclear. CDR3 length: 13 amino acids. The V end was cut by 0 bases, the J end by 0 bases, with 3 bases between. CDR1 is ENHRY, CDR2 SYGVKD, per germline. The CDR3 here is CAISESPSYEQYF. CDR3 nucleotides: TGTGCCATCAGTGAGTCCCCCTCCTACGAGCAGTACTTC.

The J gene is TRBJ1-3, the V gene TRBV6-1; D possibly corresponds to TRBD1 (5 bases). This CDR3 contains 16 residues. Trimming removed 2 bases from V and 0 bases from J, with 11 bases in between. The germline V gene encodes CDR1 MNHNS and CDR2 SASEGT. CDR3 DNA sequence: TGTGCCAGCAGTGAATTCAGGGCGAACTCTGGAAACACCATATATTTT. This sequence encodes CASSEFRANSGNTIYF.

This clone is medium-sized within its sample. The J gene is TRBJ1-5, the V gene TRBV28, with D possibly being TRBD1 (5 bases). Between the trimmed V and J ends, which lost 5 bases and 5 bases, there was a span of 16 bases. This CDR3 spans 15 amino acids. CDR1 MDHEN and CDR2 SYDVKM come from the germline V gene. DNA for the CDR3: TGTGCCAGCAGTCACCCAGAGGGGTGGGATCAGCCCCAGCATTTT. It translates to CASSHPEGWDQPQHF. Full variable domain (outside the CDR3, taken from reference TRBV28 and TRBJ1-5): DVKVTQSSRYLVKRTGEKVFLECVQDMDHENMFWYRQDPGLGLRLIYFSYDVKMKEKGDIPEGYSVSREKKERFSLILESASTNQTSMYLCASSHPEGWDQPQHFGDGTRLSIL.

This chain's CDR3 is CASSTGLAAEREQFF. The CDR3 region has the DNA TGTGCCAGCAGCACGGGACTAGCCGCAGAGAGGGAGCAGTTCTTC. The genes are TRBV7-3 and TRBJ2-1, with TRBD2 matching over 9 bases. V lost 5 bases, J lost 10 bases, and 12 bases stayed unmatched. The CDR3 extends over 15 amino acids. Germline-derived CDR1 and CDR2 are SGHTA and FQGTGA. Supplemented by reference TRBV7-3 and TRBJ2-1, the full variable domain reads GAGVSQTPSNKVTEKGKYVELRCDPISGHTALYWYRQSLGQGPEFLIYFQGTGAADDSGLPNDRFFAVRPEGSVSTLKIQRTERGDSAVYLCASSTGLAAEREQFFGPGTRLTVL.

This chain uses TRBV6-6 with TRBJ1-4, with D uncertain. The CDR3 length is 15 residues. The V end was cut by 3 bases, the J end by 0 bases, with 8 bases between. The germline gives CDR1 MNHNY, CDR2 SVGAGI (reference sequence). CDR3 sequence reads: CASSYRAATNEKLFF. The CDR3 DNA reads as TGTGCCAGCAGTTATCGGGCAGCAACTAATGAAAAACTGTTTTTT.

The rearrangement uses TRBV19 and TRBJ2-1, with 7 bases lining up with TRBD2. V lost 6 bases and J lost 7; bases outside the gene matches: 21. This CDR3 is built from 18 residues. Germline V gene sequence: CDR1 LNHDA, CDR2 SQIVND (reference sequence). The CDR3 nucleotides are TGTGCCAGTAGCACTCGGGGGGTCGGCGAGGGCCTATTGAATGAGCAGTTCTTC. It is translated as CASSTRGVGEGLLNEQFF.